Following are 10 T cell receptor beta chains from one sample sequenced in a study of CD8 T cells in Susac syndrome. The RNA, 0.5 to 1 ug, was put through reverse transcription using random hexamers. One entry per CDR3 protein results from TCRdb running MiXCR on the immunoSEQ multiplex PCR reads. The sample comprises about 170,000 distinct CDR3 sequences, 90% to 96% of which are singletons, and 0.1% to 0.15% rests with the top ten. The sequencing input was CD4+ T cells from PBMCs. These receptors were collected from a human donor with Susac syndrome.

The CDR3 DNA reads TGTGCCAGCAGCTTCAGGGGTGGTGGGAACACTGAAGCTTTCTTT. Translated, it gives CASSFRGGGNTEAFF. J is TRBJ1-1 and V is TRBV5-6; D perhaps matches TRBD1 (6 bases). V lost 2 bases, J lost 1 base, and 12 bases lay in between. The CDR3 spans 15 residues. Germline CDR1 SGHDT, CDR2 YYEEEE.

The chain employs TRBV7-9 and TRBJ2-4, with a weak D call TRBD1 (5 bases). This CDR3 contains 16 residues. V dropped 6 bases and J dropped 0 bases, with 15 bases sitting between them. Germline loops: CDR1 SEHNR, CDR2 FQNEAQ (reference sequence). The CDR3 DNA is TGTGCCAGCAGTCGAGGACATTTTCTAGCCAAAAACATTCAGTACTTC. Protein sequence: CASSRGHFLAKNIQYF.

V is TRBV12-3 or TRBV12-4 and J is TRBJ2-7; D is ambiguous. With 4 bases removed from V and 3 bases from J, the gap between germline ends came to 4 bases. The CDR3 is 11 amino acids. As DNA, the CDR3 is TGTGCCAGCAGTTCCGACTACGAGCAGTACTTC. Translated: CASSSDYEQYF.

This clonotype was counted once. The CDR3 region is CSARDNQETQYF. The CDR3 nucleotides are TGCAGTGCTAGAGATAACCAAGAGACCCAGTACTTC. The chain combines TRBV20-1 with TRBJ2-5; D unresolved. Germline lookup yields CDR1 DFQATT and CDR2 SNEGSKA (reference sequence). There are 12 residues in the CDR3. V was clipped by 0 bases and J by 0 bases, with 2 bases between them.

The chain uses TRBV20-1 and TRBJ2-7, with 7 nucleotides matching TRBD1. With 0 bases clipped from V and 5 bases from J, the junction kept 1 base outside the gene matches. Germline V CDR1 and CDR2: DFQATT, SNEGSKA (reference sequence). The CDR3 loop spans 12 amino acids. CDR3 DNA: TGCAGTGCTAGAGAGACAGGGAACGAGCAGTACTTC. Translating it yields CSARETGNEQYF.

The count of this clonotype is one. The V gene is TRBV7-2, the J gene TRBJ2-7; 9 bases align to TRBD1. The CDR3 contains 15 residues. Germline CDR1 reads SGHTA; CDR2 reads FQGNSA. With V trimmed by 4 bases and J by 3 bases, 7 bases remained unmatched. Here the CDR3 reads CASSSRTGELYEQYF. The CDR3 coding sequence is TGTGCCAGCAGCTCGAGGACAGGGGAGCTCTACGAGCAGTACTTC.

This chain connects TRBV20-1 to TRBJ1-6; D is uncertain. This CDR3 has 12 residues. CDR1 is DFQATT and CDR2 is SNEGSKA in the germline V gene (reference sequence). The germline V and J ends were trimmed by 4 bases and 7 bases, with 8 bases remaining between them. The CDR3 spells CSAIEQNSPLHF. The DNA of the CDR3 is TGCAGTGCTATAGAACAGAATTCACCCCTCCACTTT.

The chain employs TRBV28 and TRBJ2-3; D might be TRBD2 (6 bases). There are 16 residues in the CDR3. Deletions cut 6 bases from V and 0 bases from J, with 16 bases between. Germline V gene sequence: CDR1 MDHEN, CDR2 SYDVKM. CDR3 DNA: TGTGCCAGCAGCCCGACCCGGGGACTGAGCACAGATACGCAGTATTTT. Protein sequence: CASSPTRGLSTDTQYF.

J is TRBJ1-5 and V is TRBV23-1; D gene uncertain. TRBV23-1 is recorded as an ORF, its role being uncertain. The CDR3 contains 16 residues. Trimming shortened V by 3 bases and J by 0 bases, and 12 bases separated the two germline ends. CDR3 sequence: CASSHRTGDSNQPQHF. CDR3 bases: TGCGCCAGCAGTCATCGGACGGGAGATAGCAATCAGCCCCAGCATTTT.

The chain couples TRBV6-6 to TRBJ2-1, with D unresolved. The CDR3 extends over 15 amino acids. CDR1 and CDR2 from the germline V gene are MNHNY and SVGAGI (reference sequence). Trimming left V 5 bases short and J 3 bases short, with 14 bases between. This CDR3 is CASSDVAHLYNEQFF. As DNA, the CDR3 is TGTGCCAGCAGTGACGTGGCGCATCTCTACAATGAGCAGTTCTTC.